Presented here are 31 T cell receptor beta chains from one specimen sequenced in a study of CD8 T cells in ankylosing spondylitis. TCRdb recomputed calls from the 5' RACE reads with MiXCR, one row per CDR3 protein. In the table there are 200,000 to 300,000 distinct CDR3 sequences, approximately 11% of which are singletons. Sequenced material: blood, either unsorted or a sorted T cell fraction (not recorded which). The receptors were gathered from a male donor with ankylosing spondylitis or in good health (not recorded which).

This clonotype was observed many times. V is TRBV11-2 and J is TRBJ2-7, with D perhaps given as TRBD1 or TRBD2 (5 bases each). This CDR3 contains 14 residues. Germline-derived CDR1 and CDR2 are SGHAT and FQNNGV. V was clipped by 3 bases and J by 2 bases, with 11 bases between them. CDR3 nucleotides: TGTGCCAGCAGCTTGGCAGGGAGACCCTACGAGCAGTACTTC. Protein product: CASSLAGRPYEQYF. Full variable domain (missing parts from reference TRBV11-2 and TRBJ2-7): EAGVAQSPRYKIIEKRQSVAFWCNPISGHATLYWYQQILGQGPKLLIQFQNNGVVDDSQLPKDRFSAERLKGVDSTLKIQPAKLEDSAVYLCASSLAGRPYEQYFGPGTRLTVT.

The V and J genes are TRBV9 and TRBJ2-7, with 7 bases fitting TRBD2. Germline V CDR1 and CDR2: SGDLS, YYNGEE. This CDR3 spans 15 amino acids. Trimming cost V 4 bases and J 2 bases; bases outside gene matches: 9. The CDR3 spells CASSPFAGDTYEQYF. The CDR3 nucleotides are TGTGCCAGCAGCCCCTTTGCGGGAGACACCTACGAGCAGTACTTC. Together with reference TRBV9 and TRBJ2-7, the CDR3 gives the full variable domain: DSGVTQTPKHLITATGQRVTLRCSPRSGDLSVYWYQQSLDQGLQFLIQYYNGEERAKGNILERFSAQQFPDLHSELNLSSLELGDSALYFCASSPFAGDTYEQYFGPGTRLTVT.

At least ten counts were recorded for this clonotype. The gene calls are TRBV20-1 and TRBJ2-7, with D hard to call. The CDR3 has 14 amino acids. Looked up from germline, CDR1 is DFQATT and CDR2 is SNEGSKA (reference sequence). Trimming shortened V by 0 bases and J by 0 bases, and 9 bases separated the two germline ends. As DNA, the CDR3 is TGCAGTGCTAGAGATCCCGACGGCTCCTACGAGCAGTACTTC. It yields the protein CSARDPDGSYEQYF.

The chain combines TRBV5-6 with TRBJ1-1, with 7 bases aligning to TRBD1. Germline V gene data show CDR1 as SGHDT and CDR2 as YYEEEE. This CDR3 contains 14 residues. Trimming took 4 bases from V and 2 from J; bases not matched to a gene: 5. CDR3: CASSRGQINTEAFF. In DNA form, the CDR3 reads TGTGCCAGCAGCAGGGGACAGATAAACACTGAAGCTTTCTTT.

In this sample, this clonotype turned up a few times. The chain recombines TRBV29-1 with TRBJ1-4; D is unclear. The length of the CDR3 is 13 residues. Per the germline V gene, CDR1 is SQVTM and CDR2 is ANQGSEA. V gave up 3 bases and J gave up 7 bases, with 12 bases separating them. The CDR3 loop is CSVDAGIGEKLFF. CDR3 nucleotides: TGCAGCGTTGATGCGGGAATAGGTGAAAAACTGTTTTTT. Looking up the rest from reference TRBV29-1 and TRBJ1-4 gives the full variable domain: SAVISQKPSRDICQRGTSLTIQCQVDSQVTMMFWYRQQPGQSLTLIATANQGSEATYESGFVIDKFPISRPNLTFSTLTVSNMSPEDSSIYLCSVDAGIGEKLFFGSGTQLSVL.

The chain couples TRBV5-1 to TRBJ2-3, with 8 bases lining up with TRBD1. Trimming removed 4 bases from V and 4 bases from J; junction bases left unmatched: 14. The V gene's germline CDR1 is SGHRS and CDR2 YFSETQ. The CDR3 contains 17 residues. CDR3 coding DNA: TGCGCCAGCAGCCTACACTCCGGACAGGGCGGGGCAGATACGCAGTATTTT. Its protein product is CASSLHSGQGGADTQYF.

This clonotype was detected ten times or more. The rearrangement joins TRBV29-1 to TRBJ2-3; D is ambiguous. Germline V gives CDR1 SQVTM, CDR2 ANQGSEA. Between the trimmed V and J ends, which lost 4 bases and 5 bases, there was a span of 13 bases. CDR3 length: 13 residues. For the CDR3, the DNA is TGCAGCGTTGTTCTGACCTCGGAAGATACGCAGTATTTT. Translating it yields CSVVLTSEDTQYF.

This clonotype was observed at least ten times. The CDR3 region has the DNA TGTGCCAGCAGTACAGACCCCACTGGACTAGCGGGAGGGCCGAGCACCGGGGAGCTGTTTTTT. Amino acids: CASSTDPTGLAGGPSTGELFF. This chain uses TRBV6-4 with TRBJ2-2; 15 nucleotides align to TRBD2. The CDR3 covers 21 residues. V shed 5 bases and J 4 bases; nucleotides not matched to a gene: 17. Germline CDR1 is MRHNA and CDR2 is SNTAGT.

V and J are TRBV12-3 or TRBV12-4 and TRBJ1-5, with D maybe TRBD1 (6 bases). V was clipped by 6 bases and J by 1 base, with 13 bases between them. The CDR3 sequence is 15 residues long. CDR3 bases: TGTGCCAGCAGAAAACAGGGTTTGAGCAATCAGCCCCAGCATTTT. It is translated as CASRKQGLSNQPQHF.

This chain connects TRBV12-3 or TRBV12-4 to TRBJ2-1; TRBD2 matches at 10 bases. The trim removed 5 bases at V and 4 bases at J, leaving 17 bases unmatched. This CDR3 contains 19 residues. CDR3 sequence: CASSALGNTGTSVYNEQFF. Here the CDR3 DNA reads TGTGCCAGCAGTGCCCTCGGGAATACCGGGACTAGCGTATACAATGAGCAGTTCTTC.

This clonotype was picked up many times. The V and J genes are TRBV5-5 and TRBJ2-2, with D possibly TRBD1 on 6 matching bases. Germline V gene sequence: CDR1 SGHKS, CDR2 YYEKEE (reference sequence). V lost 4 bases to trimming and J lost 1 base, with 14 bases between them. CDR3 size: 16 residues. CDR3 amino acids: CASSLEGTLNTGELFF. The CDR3 nucleotides are TGTGCCAGCAGCCTGGAAGGGACATTGAACACCGGGGAGCTGTTTTTT.

The sample holds many counts of this clonotype. This chain joins TRBV5-1 and TRBJ2-3; no clear D. The CDR3 contains 14 residues. Germline V gene data show CDR1 as SGHRS and CDR2 as YFSETQ. Trimming pared 0 bases from V and 0 bases from J, leaving 5 bases between. CDR3 nucleotide sequence: TGCGCCAGCAGCTTGGAGGGTAGCACAGATACGCAGTATTTT. This codes for CASSLEGSTDTQYF.

This clonotype was counted at least ten times. The chain carries TRBV5-1 and TRBJ2-7; 8 bases agree with TRBD2. J gave up 6 bases and V 4 bases, and 12 bases lay outside the gene matches. The CDR3 length is 15 residues. Germline V gene data show CDR1 as SGHRS and CDR2 as YFSETQ. CDR3 in DNA: TGCGCCAGCAGCGGGGTCGGGAGGGGGTCCCTCGAGCAGTACTTC. It is translated as CASSGVGRGSLEQYF.

This chain joins TRBV9 and TRBJ1-2; a weak D match, TRBD1 (6 bases). The CDR3 covers 16 residues. The V end lost 0 bases, the J end lost 4 bases, and 16 bases lay between the germline ends. Germline assignment: CDR1 SGDLS and CDR2 YYNGEE. The CDR3 DNA reads TGTGCCAGCAGCGTAGGAAACGGACAGAGTGCCTATGGCTACACCTTC. This sequence encodes CASSVGNGQSAYGYTF.

This clonotype occurred many times. The chain couples TRBV3-1 to TRBJ2-1, with TRBD1 as a possible D gene (5 bases). The CDR3 sequence is 14 residues long. The germline V and J ends were trimmed by 1 base and 10 bases, with 14 bases remaining between them. CDR1 is LGHDT and CDR2 is YNNKEL in the germline V gene (reference sequence). The CDR3 reads CASSQGTQTVEQFF. The CDR3 DNA reads as TGTGCCAGCAGCCAAGGAACCCAGACAGTAGAGCAGTTCTTC.

The V call is TRBV12-3 or TRBV12-4, the J call TRBJ2-6, with D maybe TRBD2 (5 bases). The CDR3 length is 17 residues. V dropped 8 bases and J dropped 1 base, with 18 bases sitting between them. DNA of the CDR3: TGTGCCAGCGACTCAAAGGATCGGAGGTCTGGGGCCAACGTCCTGACTTTC. Amino acid sequence: CASDSKDRRSGANVLTF.

Ten or more counts support this clonotype. The rearrangement joins TRBV20-1 to TRBJ2-5; D unclear. This CDR3 region has 12 residues. The ends were cut back, 1 base at V and 5 bases at J, with 8 bases in the middle. Germline values: CDR1 DFQATT, CDR2 SNEGSKA (reference sequence). CDR3 sequence (DNA): TGCAGTGCTAGAGGGCCGCCGGAGACCCAGTACTTC. Protein: CSARGPPETQYF.

This clonotype turned up a few times. This chain uses TRBV15 with TRBJ2-2; no reliable D call. This CDR3 has 16 residues. Trimming pared 0 bases from V and 4 bases from J, leaving 12 bases between. Germline V gene sequence: CDR1 LNHNV, CDR2 YYDKDF (reference sequence). As DNA, the CDR3 is TGTGCCACCAGCAGAGATCGTTCGGGTCTCACCGGGGAGCTGTTTTTT. Encoded protein: CATSRDRSGLTGELFF.

A few counts support this clonotype. The chain employs TRBV5-5 and TRBJ1-5, with D possibly being TRBD1 (5 bases). CDR1 and CDR2 (germline): SGHKS, YYEKEE (reference sequence). The CDR3 is 16 amino acids. With 4 bases removed from V and 2 bases from J, the gap between germline ends came to 16 bases. The CDR3 region is CASSPTGQGGNQPQHF. CDR3 in DNA: TGTGCCAGCAGCCCCACCGGGCAGGGTGGCAATCAGCCCCAGCATTTT.

This clonotype has a count of ten or more. This chain connects TRBV12-3 or TRBV12-4 to TRBJ1-2, with 9 bases that match TRBD1. This CDR3 is built from 15 residues. The V and J ends lost 6 bases and 8 bases, in that order; junction bases with no gene match: 13. CDR3 nucleotide sequence: TGTGCCAGCAGGACAACGGGACAGGGAATACGGGGCTACACCTTC. Its translation is CASRTTGQGIRGYTF.

This chain uses TRBV4-1 with TRBJ2-3; the D is unclear. Looked up from germline, CDR1 is MGHRA and CDR2 is YSYEKL. V lost 2 bases to trimming and J lost 2 bases, with 26 bases between them. This CDR3 region has 20 residues. The CDR3 region has the DNA TGCGCCAGCAGCCAACAGAGCACTCGGACCAACCTCCAAATCACAGATACGCAGTATTTT. Translation gives CASSQQSTRTNLQITDTQYF.

This chain links TRBV29-1 with TRBJ2-3; 7 positions agree with TRBD2. Germline CDR1 is SQVTM and CDR2 is ANQGSEA. With V trimmed by 4 bases and J by 1 base, 5 bases remained unmatched. CDR3 length: 14 amino acids. The CDR3 loop is CSVVKSGGTDTQYF. CDR3 in DNA: TGCAGCGTTGTTAAAAGCGGGGGCACAGATACGCAGTATTTT.

The rearrangement joins TRBV28 to TRBJ1-1; unclear D gene. The V end was cut by 1 base, the J end by 3 bases, with 6 bases between. The CDR3 contains 13 residues. Germline values: CDR1 MDHEN, CDR2 SYDVKM. CDR3 nucleotide sequence: TGTGCCAGCAGTTTATTTACAGACACTGAAGCTTTCTTT. Its translation: CASSLFTDTEAFF.

This clonotype occurred many times. V gene TRBV9 combines with J gene TRBJ2-1, with 10 bases matching TRBD2. The CDR3 extends over 15 amino acids. Germline values: CDR1 SGDLS, CDR2 YYNGEE. After removal of 4 bases from V and 7 bases from J, the junction contained 8 bases not matched to a gene. The CDR3 DNA reads TGTGCCAGCAGCTTCCCTAGCGGGAGTAATAATGAGCAGTTCTTC. It specifies CASSFPSGSNNEQFF. Based on the CDR3 plus reference TRBV9 and TRBJ2-1, the full variable domain is DSGVTQTPKHLITATGQRVTLRCSPRSGDLSVYWYQQSLDQGLQFLIQYYNGEERAKGNILERFSAQQFPDLHSELNLSSLELGDSALYFCASSFPSGSNNEQFFGPGTRLTVL.

This clonotype appeared a few times. V and J are TRBV11-2 and TRBJ2-7, with D possibly called TRBD1 or TRBD2 (6 bases each). This CDR3 spans 15 amino acids. The germline CDR1 and CDR2 sequences are SGHAT and FQNNGV. V dropped 5 bases and J dropped 7 bases, with 21 bases sitting between them. The CDR3 bases are TGTGCCAGCAGCCTCTCCGGGGGCCTCTACGATGAGCAGTACTTC. Translated, it gives CASSLSGGLYDEQYF.

This clonotype was observed a handful of times. Mismatch with germline at one junction end may stem from a read error. The CDR3 DNA follows: TGTGCCAGCACCTTAACCGGGACCCCTATACACACTGAAGCTTTCTTT. As protein: CASTLTGTPIHTEAFF. The chain is built from TRBV7-8 and TRBJ1-1; D may be TRBD1 (5 bases). Germline loops: CDR1 SGHVS, CDR2 FQNEAQ. This CDR3 spans 16 amino acids.

Comments on this clonotype: A far larger clone is off by one base, so a read error is likely. This chain joins TRBV5-1 and TRBJ2-3; 12 bases match TRBD1. The CDR3 length is 15 residues. Germline V CDR1 and CDR2: SGHRS, YFSETQ. CDR3 DNA sequence: TGCGCCAGCAGCCCGGGGACAGGGGGCACAGATATGCAGTATTTT. Amino acids: CASSPGTGGTDMQYF.

This clonotype was observed a few times. The chain has TRBV15 and TRBJ1-2; no clear D gene. The CDR3 has 15 residues. The ends were cut back, 0 bases at V and 4 bases at J, with 12 bases in the middle. Germline assignment: CDR1 LNHNV and CDR2 YYDKDF (reference sequence). CDR3: CATSRDLENIYGYTF. In nucleotides, the CDR3 is TGTGCCACCAGCAGAGATCTGGAGAATATCTATGGCTACACCTTC. The full variable domain, rest sourced from reference TRBV15 and TRBJ1-2, is DAMVIQNPRYQVTQFGKPVTLSCSQTLNHNVMYWYQQKSSQAPKLLFHYYDKDFNNEADTPDNFQSRRPNTSFCFLDIRSPGLGDTAMYLCATSRDLENIYGYTFGSGTRLTVV.

This sequence joins TRBV20-1 and TRBJ2-1, with a tentative D call TRBD2 (5 bases). This CDR3 has 15 amino acids. Trimming removed 1 base at V and 0 bases at J, with 10 bases between. Germline CDR1 and CDR2: DFQATT and SNEGSKA (reference sequence). Here the CDR3 DNA reads TGCAGTGCTAGAGGAGGACTGATCTCCTACAATGAGCAGTTCTTC. Amino acid sequence: CSARGGLISYNEQFF.

This clonotype was observed many times. This chain links TRBV10-3 with TRBJ2-5, with TRBD1 identical over 10 bases. Losses at the gene ends were 6 bases for V and 5 bases for J; bases not matched to a gene: 6. The germline gives CDR1 ENHRY, CDR2 SYGVKD. This CDR3 has 14 amino acids. The CDR3 DNA follows: TGTGCCATCAGACCGGGACAGGGGATTGAGACCCAGTACTTC. It is translated as CAIRPGQGIETQYF.

This clonotype showed up just a few times. The chain joins TRBV29-1 to TRBJ1-1; D unresolved. The CDR3 loop spans 13 amino acids. Germline CDR1 is SQVTM and CDR2 is ANQGSEA. Deletions cut 4 bases from V and 0 bases from J, with 9 bases between. The CDR3 is CSVVLRMNTEAFF. CDR3 bases: TGCAGCGTTGTACTTCGGATGAACACTGAAGCTTTCTTT.